This T cell receptor beta chain stems from a study of spatial heterogeneity in lung cancer. Overall study context: Follow-up PBMC specimens underwent sequencing when available; their median timing was roughly 2 years after resection.

The CDR3 totals 16 residues. Losses at the gene ends were 5 bases for V and 1 base for J; bases not matched to a gene: 7. This clonotype was counted only a few times. The antigen is not known. The time point denotes: blood at routine non-recurrence follow-up after resection. Whole RNA was taken from tumor, nontumor lung or frozen PBMC; it was then sequenced unsorted. In the library, each TCR cDNA molecule bore its own unique molecular identifier. TCRdb independently ran MiXCR on the 5' RACE reads; one entry per CDR3 protein. The sample has about 120,000 distinct CDR3 sequences; 10% to 15% are singletons. Study-level findings and limits: Ubiquitous, expanded tumor-derived TCRs were more frequently observed in blood at resection than at follow-up.

Material: PBMCs, obtained at follow-up. V and J are TRBV12-3 or TRBV12-4 and TRBJ1-5; 8 bases match TRBD1. This sequence originates from a male donor with early-stage non-small cell lung cancer. The CDR3 here is CASSVTGVLSNQPQHF. CDR3 DNA sequence: TGTGCCAGCAGTGTGACAGGGGTCTTGAGCAATCAGCCCCAGCATTTT.